This TCR beta chain derives from a study of shared clonotypes between healthy human individuals. At the level of the study: Participating donors consisted of a couple of women and a few men aged 18 to 49. Each donor had three CD4 naive, three CD4 memory, two CD8 naive and one CD8 memory plate.

The V and J ends lost 1 base and 3 bases respectively, with 6 bases between them. The CDR3 totals 13 residues. Germline V lookup: CDR1 SGHNT, CDR2 YENEEA. Measured with immunoSEQ multiplex PCR; TCRdb has only the in-frame clones, and not every one. In the table there are about 340,000 clones, around 70% of which are singletons. Division of CD4+ cells produced a CD45RA+ naive subset and a CD45RA-negative memory subset. Sequenced: memory CD4+ T cells sorted from blood. The sample's subset: CD45RA-negative fraction. The TCR was taken from a man aged 25 to 40 in good health. This rearrangement joins TRBV11-3 to TRBJ1-1; D is ambiguous. CDR3 sequence reads: CASSLGFDTEAFF. The CDR3 DNA sequence: TGTGCCAGCAGCTTAGGTTTTGACACTGAAGCTTTCTTT.